The 5 T cell receptor beta chains below were found in one sample sequenced in a study of control samples from healthy donors and cancer patients. Sequencing was performed with immunoSEQ multiplex PCR; in TCRdb, only in-frame clones are kept and a portion is missing. In the table there are over 150,000 clones, around 89% of which are singletons. Sample: blood. The receptors originated from a woman between 45 and 65 years old in good health.

The sample holds a few counts of this clone. The V call is TRBV19, the J call TRBJ1-1; a possible D gene is TRBD1 (5 bases). The V gene lost 8 bases and the J gene lost 1 base, with 14 bases spanning the gap. Per the germline V gene, CDR1 is LNHDA and CDR2 is SQIVND (reference sequence). The CDR3 covers 14 residues. The CDR3 DNA sequence: TGTGCCAGTTATCGACAGACACCGAACACTGAAGCTTTCTTT. Translated: CASYRQTPNTEAFF.

The chain uses TRBV6-5 and TRBJ2-5; 7 nucleotides line up with TRBD1. CDR1 and CDR2 (germline): MNHEY, SVGAGI. This CDR3 is built from 12 residues. J lost 8 bases, V lost 7 bases, and 7 bases had no gene match. This CDR3 is CASTNRQGTQYF. The CDR3 coding sequence is TGTGCCAGCACCAACCGACAGGGAACCCAGTACTTC.

The chain joins TRBV6-5 to TRBJ1-1; D unclear. CDR3 length: 11 amino acids. V lost 7 bases and J lost 12, with 15 bases in between. The germline gives CDR1 MNHEY, CDR2 SVGAGI. The CDR3 loop reads CASKTPRETFF. The CDR3 nucleotides are TGTGCCAGCAAGACACCCCGGGAAACTTTCTTT.

This clone has just one count. The chain employs TRBV11-2 and TRBJ2-5; D is undetermined. Germline V gene sequence: CDR1 SGHAT, CDR2 FQNNGV. The CDR3 has 13 amino acids. Trimming took off 2 bases at V and 2 bases at J, with 6 bases between the two ends. The CDR3 region is CASSLFGQETQYF. Written as DNA, the CDR3 is TGTGCCAGCAGCTTATTTGGGCAAGAGACCCAGTACTTC.

The rearrangement uses TRBV7-2 and TRBJ2-3, with D hard to call. V lost 9 bases and J 2 bases, leaving 9 bases between the germline ends. The CDR3 has 12 amino acids. In germline, CDR1 is SGHTA, CDR2 FQGNSA. The CDR3 protein is CASSGFTDTQYF. DNA for the CDR3: TGTGCCAGTTCCGGGTTCACAGATACGCAGTATTTT.